What follows is one TCR beta chain and its context. Antigen unknown. TCRdb's table, derived via immunoSEQ multiplex PCR, lists solely in-frame clones and lacks some. The data contain some 200,000 clones, approximately 91% of them singletons. This CDR3 is 15 amino acids long. The germline CDR1 and CDR2 sequences are LGHDT and YNNKEL (reference sequence). V was trimmed by 4 bases and J by 0 bases, leaving 10 bases between them. The data originate from a study of T cell responses to AZD1222 COVID-19 vaccine. Findings and limits, study-wide: Repertoires were sampled only after the peak T cell response. Baseline seropositivity characterized only a handful of AZD1222 recipients.

The genes are TRBV3-1 (or the pseudogene TRBV3-2) and TRBJ1-3; no clear D. The receptor comes from an adult in good health. This specimen consisted of peripheral blood, obtained on day 0 of AZD1222 vaccination. CDR3 residues: CASSPESISGNTIYF. The CDR3 DNA reads as TGTGCCAGCAGCCCCGAGAGTATCTCTGGAAACACCATATATTTT.